This is a list of T cell receptor beta chains from one sample in a study of blood T cells in healthy people across ages. In TCRdb, the 5' RACE reads were re-called with MiXCR into one record per CDR3 protein. The profile shows around 1,700,000 distinct CDR3 sequences, about 28% of them singletons. Sequenced sample: blood. These receptors came from a woman between 25 and 40 years old in good health. CDR3s include the opening cysteine and the closing phenylalanine or tryptophan. The D gene is left open where the match is weak. Some rows have no size entry. The others give once, few or many, or a class for an expanded clone.

size: many
J: TRBJ1-1
V: TRBV2
D: .
CDR3: CASSGTGYTEAFF
DNA: TGTGCCAGCAGTGGCACAGGGTACACTGAAGCTTTCTTT

size: few
J: TRBJ2-5
V: TRBV7-9
D: .
CDR3: CASSLTRGQNQETQYF
DNA: TGTGCCAGCAGCCTCACACGGGGGCAGAACCAAGAGACCCAGTACTTC

size: many
J: TRBJ2-2
V: TRBV5-6
D: .
CDR3: CASSLRVGTGELFF
DNA: TGTGCCAGCAGCTTGCGCGTAGGAACCGGGGAGCTGTTTTTT

size: .
J: TRBJ1-5
V: TRBV12-5
D: .
CDR3: CASASPGVRNQPQHF
DNA: TGTGCCAGTGCGTCTCCAGGGGTTCGCAATCAGCCCCAGCATTTT

size: few
J: TRBJ2-1
V: TRBV5-6
D: TRBD1
CDR3: CASSRFRTGRYNEQFF
DNA: TGTGCCAGCAGCCGATTTCGGACAGGGCGCTACAATGAGCAGTTCTTC

size: .
J: TRBJ2-7
V: TRBV2
D: TRBD1
CDR3: CASSEEGQESYEQYF
DNA: TGTGCCAGCAGCGAGGAGGGACAGGAATCCTACGAGCAGTACTTC

size: few
J: TRBJ2-1
V: TRBV2
D: TRBD2
CDR3: CASGTSGGNEQFF
DNA: TGTGCCAGCGGGACTAGCGGGGGCAATGAGCAGTTCTTC

size: many
J: TRBJ2-5
V: TRBV29-1
D: .
CDR3: CSAVGGRETQYF
DNA: TGCAGCGCTGTCGGGGGGCGAGAGACCCAGTACTTC

size: .
J: TRBJ1-5
V: TRBV5-5
D: TRBD1
CDR3: CAISLTGGAQPQHF
DNA: TGTGCCATCAGCTTGACAGGGGGCGCTCAGCCCCAGCATTTT

size: few
J: TRBJ2-1
V: TRBV6-5
D: TRBD2
CDR3: CASSYRGLAGGGEQFF
DNA: TGTGCCAGCAGTTATCGTGGACTAGCGGGAGGCGGTGAGCAGTTCTTC

size: many
J: TRBJ2-7
V: TRBV3-1
D: .
CDR3: CASSQDPDYEQYF
DNA: TGTGCCAGCAGCCAAGACCCCGACTACGAGCAGTACTTC

size: many
J: TRBJ2-7
V: TRBV5-5
D: .
CDR3: CASSSLTSFSYEQYF
DNA: TGTGCCAGCAGCTCGCTTACCTCCTTCTCCTACGAGCAGTACTTC

size: .
J: TRBJ1-5
V: TRBV28
D: TRBD1
CDR3: CASREGGVTGSGPQHF
DNA: TGTGCCAGCAGAGAAGGGGGGGTGACAGGGTCTGGGCCCCAGCATTTT

size: few
J: TRBJ1-1
V: TRBV7-2
D: .
CDR3: CASSPVPTGLLTEAFF
DNA: TGTGCCAGCAGCCCGGTACCCACAGGGCTGCTTACTGAAGCTTTCTTT

size: .
J: TRBJ2-7
V: TRBV29-1
D: TRBD1
CDR3: CSVARDRVVYEQYF
DNA: TGCAGCGTTGCCCGGGACAGGGTCGTTTACGAGCAGTACTTC

size: .
J: TRBJ1-2
V: TRBV6-2/TRBV6-3
D: .
CDR3: CASSSLAGRRGYTF
DNA: TGTGCCAGCAGTTCCTTGGCGGGCCGGAGAGGCTACACCTTC

size: few
J: TRBJ1-6
V: TRBV10-3
D: TRBD1
CDR3: CAISEGQGYSPLHF
DNA: TGTGCCATCAGTGAGGGACAGGGGTATTCACCCCTCCACTTT

size: .
J: TRBJ1-1
V: TRBV7-9
D: .
CDR3: CASSLDRAANTEAFF
DNA: TGTGCCAGCAGCTTAGATAGAGCAGCGAACACTGAAGCTTTCTTT

size: many
J: TRBJ2-1
V: TRBV29-1
D: .
CDR3: CSGGLGAEIYNEQFF
DNA: TGCAGCGGTGGGTTGGGAGCGGAAATATACAATGAGCAGTTCTTC

size: few
J: TRBJ1-1
V: TRBV12-3/TRBV12-4
D: .
CDR3: CASSRSGVVTEAFF
DNA: TGTGCCAGCAGTCGATCAGGGGTGGTCACTGAAGCTTTCTTT

size: few
J: TRBJ2-3
V: TRBV24-1
D: TRBD1
CDR3: CATSDLGQDTDTQYF
DNA: TGTGCCACCAGTGATTTGGGACAGGACACAGATACGCAGTATTTT

size: few
J: TRBJ2-7
V: TRBV27
D: .
CDR3: CASSFGAKYEQYF
DNA: TGTGCCAGCAGTTTTGGGGCCAAATACGAGCAGTACTTC

size: many
J: TRBJ1-2
V: TRBV6-4
D: TRBD1
CDR3: CASSDSRTGRNGYTF
DNA: TGTGCCAGCAGTGACTCCAGGACAGGACGTAATGGCTACACCTTC

size: .
J: TRBJ2-1
V: TRBV7-2
D: .
CDR3: CASSLGYVRGSYNEQFF
DNA: TGTGCCAGCAGCTTAGGGTACGTTAGGGGGTCCTACAATGAGCAGTTCTTC

size: .
J: TRBJ2-2
V: TRBV7-2
D: .
CDR3: CASSLTKVSGELFF
DNA: TGTGCCAGCAGCTTAACGAAGGTGTCCGGGGAGCTGTTTTTT

size: many
J: TRBJ2-4
V: TRBV4-3
D: .
CDR3: CASSQDLGGRREQYF
DNA: TGCGCCAGCAGCCAAGATTTGGGGGGACGGAGAGAGCAGTACTTC

size: few
J: TRBJ2-5
V: TRBV24-1
D: .
CDR3: CATRRSETRYF
DNA: TGTGCCACCAGGAGGTCAGAGACCCGGTACTTC

size: many
J: TRBJ2-7
V: TRBV25-1
D: .
CDR3: CASTGGGGRQYF
DNA: TGTGCCAGCACCGGGGGCGGGGGAAGGCAGTACTTC

size: .
J: TRBJ1-2
V: TRBV25-1
D: TRBD1
CDR3: CATRTGDNYGYTF
DNA: TGTGCCACCAGGACAGGAGATAACTATGGCTACACCTTC

size: .
J: TRBJ2-3
V: TRBV7-3
D: .
CDR3: CASSWVAETDMQYF
DNA: TGTGCCAGCAGCTGGGTGGCGGAAACAGATATGCAGTATTTT

size: few
J: TRBJ2-1
V: TRBV7-2
D: .
CDR3: CASSLTGLGRDSYNEQFF
DNA: TGTGCCAGCAGCTTAACGGGGCTTGGGCGGGACTCCTACAATGAGCAGTTCTTC

size: .
J: TRBJ2-3
V: TRBV12-3/TRBV12-4
D: .
CDR3: CASSSRERGTDTQYF
DNA: TGTGCCAGCAGTTCCAGGGAAAGAGGCACAGATACGCAGTATTTT

size: many
J: TRBJ2-7
V: TRBV28
D: TRBD1
CDR3: CASTRQGDWGYEQYF
DNA: TGTGCCAGCACCCGACAGGGAGATTGGGGGTACGAGCAGTACTTC

size: .
J: TRBJ2-5
V: TRBV6-2/TRBV6-3
D: TRBD2
CDR3: CASKERECGTQYF
DNA: TGTGCCAGCAAAGAGCGGGAATGCGGGACCCAGTACTTC

size: .
J: TRBJ2-7
V: TRBV7-9
D: TRBD2
CDR3: CASRMEGGGAYNEQYF
DNA: TGTGCCAGCCGGATGGAGGGCGGGGGGGCCTACAATGAGCAGTACTTC

size: .
J: TRBJ2-7
V: TRBV7-9
D: TRBD1
CDR3: CASSEGAGGASEQYF
DNA: TGTGCCAGCAGCGAGGGGGCAGGGGGCGCATCCGAGCAGTACTTC

size: .
J: TRBJ2-6
V: TRBV4-1
D: TRBD1
CDR3: CASSQVQGAGSGANVLTF
DNA: TGCGCCAGCAGCCAAGTACAGGGGGCAGGATCTGGGGCCAACGTCCTGACTTTC

size: few
J: TRBJ1-1
V: TRBV14
D: .
CDR3: CASSQDRQPTQAFF
DNA: TGTGCCAGCAGCCAAGATCGGCAACCAACGCAAGCTTTCTTT

size: .
J: TRBJ2-2
V: TRBV29-1
D: TRBD1
CDR3: CSVVTRDRGQTGELFF
DNA: TGCAGCGTTGTGACCCGGGACAGGGGTCAAACCGGGGAGCTGTTTTTT

size: few
J: TRBJ2-1
V: TRBV4-1
D: TRBD2
CDR3: CASSQVDLGLAGGNEQFF
DNA: TGCGCCAGCAGCCAAGTAGATCTCGGACTAGCGGGGGGGAATGAGCAGTTCTTC

size: many
J: TRBJ2-7
V: TRBV7-9
D: .
CDR3: CASSLRQTSSYEQYF
DNA: TGTGCCAGCAGCCTTCGACAAACATCTTCTTACGAGCAGTACTTC

size: few
J: TRBJ1-1
V: TRBV5-1
D: .
CDR3: CASKGDVNTEAFF
DNA: TGCGCCAGCAAGGGTGACGTGAACACTGAAGCTTTCTTT

size: .
J: TRBJ2-7
V: TRBV4-2
D: .
CDR3: CVSSQDWSQSYNEQYF
DNA: TGTGTCAGCAGCCAAGATTGGTCACAGTCCTACAATGAGCAGTACTTC

size: many
J: TRBJ1-5
V: TRBV30
D: .
CDR3: CAWSKASEGQPQHF
DNA: TGTGCCTGGAGCAAAGCTTCGGAGGGGCAGCCCCAGCATTTT

size: many
J: TRBJ1-5
V: TRBV12-3/TRBV12-4
D: .
CDR3: CASSSPGGNQPQHF
DNA: TGTGCCAGCAGCTCCCCAGGGGGCAATCAGCCCCAGCATTTT